The 29 T cell receptor beta chains listed next were all sequenced from one sample in a study of cytomegalovirus exposure and HLA in healthy donors. PCR primers comprised 60 Vbeta and 13 Jbeta primers. The table came from immunoSEQ multiplex PCR; TCRdb's copy has only in-frame clones and leaves some out. Its table records tens of thousands of clones. The sequenced material came from PBMCs. All receptors derive from a female donor in good health and CMV-seropositive.

The chain uses TRBV4-2 and TRBJ1-2, with a possible D match to TRBD1 (6 bases). Germline V gene data show CDR1 as LGHNA and CDR2 as YNFKEQ. The CDR3 is made up of 13 amino acids. Trimming removed 5 bases from V and 4 bases from J, with 11 bases in between. The CDR3 region is CASSKGGAYGYTF. The CDR3 region has the DNA TGTGCCAGCAGCAAAGGGGGAGCCTATGGCTACACCTTC.

This rearrangement joins TRBV29-1 to TRBJ2-7; weak D call: TRBD2 (5 bases). The CDR3 is made up of 12 amino acids. Trimming took 5 bases from V and 0 from J, leaving 8 bases between them. The germline V gene encodes CDR1 SQVTM and CDR2 ANQGSEA. CDR3 region: CSVYRDSYEQYF. The CDR3 nucleotides read TGCAGCGTTTATCGGGACTCCTACGAGCAGTACTTC.

This chain uses TRBV19 with TRBJ1-5; D is unresolved. Trimming pared 7 bases from V and 7 bases from J, leaving 17 bases between. Germline CDR1 and CDR2: LNHDA and SQIVND (reference sequence). The CDR3 spans 14 residues. CDR3 sequence: CASKPVEAGQPQHF. The CDR3 region has the DNA TGTGCCAGTAAACCTGTGGAGGCCGGACAGCCCCAGCATTTT.

The chain couples TRBV19 to TRBJ2-1, with 9 bases fitting TRBD2. V gave up 3 bases and J gave up 6 bases; unmatched junction bases: 6. Germline V gene sequence: CDR1 LNHDA, CDR2 SQIVND (reference sequence). The CDR3 has 15 amino acids. CDR3 region: CASSIGGGVVNEQFF. The DNA of the CDR3 is TGTGCCAGTAGTATTGGCGGGGGGGTAGTCAATGAGCAGTTCTTC.

This CDR3 is CASSVAGRGAYNEQFF. CDR3 sequence (DNA): TGTGCCAGCAGCGTAGCGGGGCGGGGGGCGTACAATGAGCAGTTCTTC. V gene TRBV9 combines with J gene TRBJ2-1; 8 bases align to TRBD2. Germline V gene lookup returns CDR1 SGDLS and CDR2 YYNGEE. The CDR3 has 16 residues. Trimming took 0 bases from V and 4 from J; bases not matched to a gene: 6.

V is TRBV4-1 and J is TRBJ2-3; 8 bases fit TRBD2. Trimming removed 3 bases from V and 4 bases from J; junction bases left unmatched: 9. Germline CDR1 and CDR2: MGHRA and YSYEKL. The CDR3 has 16 amino acids. The chain's CDR3 is CASSHSDRRGADTQYF. The CDR3 region has the DNA TGCGCCAGCAGCCACAGCGACAGGCGGGGGGCAGATACGCAGTATTTT.

The chain couples TRBV6-1 to TRBJ2-1, with 8 bases that match TRBD1. Germline V gene sequence: CDR1 MNHNS, CDR2 SASEGT. This CDR3 region has 16 residues. The V and J ends lost 3 bases and 7 bases, in that order; junction bases with no gene match: 11. CDR3 region: CASSDTPGTGGNEQFF. CDR3 nucleotide sequence: TGTGCCAGCAGTGACACACCCGGGACAGGTGGGAATGAGCAGTTCTTC.

The V gene is TRBV7-9, the J gene TRBJ2-7; 12 bases match TRBD2. CDR1 is SEHNR and CDR2 is FQNEAQ in the germline V gene (reference sequence). The CDR3 consists of 14 residues. V shed 1 base, J shed 5 bases, and the junction held 0 bases outside the gene matches. The CDR3 DNA reads as TGTGCCAGCAGCTTAGGGACTAGCGGGAACGAGCAGTACTTC. Translation: CASSLGTSGNEQYF.

The chain employs TRBV18 and TRBJ2-2, with D perhaps matching TRBD2 (5 bases). Trimming pared 2 bases from V and 2 bases from J, leaving 9 bases between. This CDR3 spans 15 amino acids. Germline CDR1 and CDR2: KGHSH and LQKENI. CDR3 loop: CASSPASSNTGELFF. The CDR3 region has the DNA TGTGCCAGCTCACCAGCCTCTAGCAACACCGGGGAGCTGTTTTTT.

The J gene is TRBJ2-1, the V gene TRBV19; 12 bases align to TRBD2. After removal of 6 bases from V and 1 base from J, the junction contained 4 bases not matched to a gene. The CDR3 loop spans 16 amino acids. CDR1 is LNHDA and CDR2 is SQIVND in the germline V gene (reference sequence). DNA of the CDR3: TGTGCCAGTAGGAGGACTAGCGGGAATTCCTACAATGAGCAGTTCTTC. It codes for CASRRTSGNSYNEQFF.

For this clone: Relative to the germline gene, one junction end is altered; a read error may explain this. The chain employs TRBV5-1 and TRBJ2-2; 7 nucleotides match TRBD2. This CDR3 comprises 16 residues. Germline V CDR1 and CDR2: SGHRS, YFSETQ. Here the CDR3 reads CASSSRIDGVGGGLFF. DNA of the CDR3: TGCGCCAGCAGCTCCCGAATAGATGGGGTCGGCGGGGGGCTGTTTTTT.

J is TRBJ2-7 and V is TRBV5-4, with D maybe TRBD2 (5 bases). Trimming removed 4 bases at V and 2 bases at J, with 13 bases between. Germline V lookup: CDR1 SGHNT, CDR2 YYREEE (reference sequence). The CDR3 runs 14 residues. CDR3 residues: CASSVGVGPYEQYF. The DNA for the CDR3 is TGTGCCAGCAGCGTCGGGGTAGGGCCCTACGAGCAGTACTTC.

The V gene is TRBV6-1, the J gene TRBJ2-7, with D tentatively TRBD1 (6 bases). Germline V gene sequence: CDR1 MNHNS, CDR2 SASEGT. The CDR3 loop spans 15 amino acids. Between the trimmed V and J ends, which lost 6 bases and 4 bases, there was a span of 19 bases. CDR3 amino acids: CASSQRGTPVYEQYF. CDR3 coding DNA: TGTGCCAGCAGCCAAAGGGGGACACCCGTTTACGAGCAGTACTTC.

The J gene is TRBJ1-6, the V gene TRBV7-9; tentative D call: TRBD1 (6 bases). The CDR3 totals 16 residues. Per germline, CDR1 SEHNR and CDR2 FQNEAQ (reference sequence). V was clipped by 3 bases and J by 7 bases, with 16 bases between them. CDR3 nucleotides: TGTGCCAGCAGCTTGCGCCTCAGGGGAGAAAATTCACCCCTCCACTTT. Translation gives CASSLRLRGENSPLHF.

This chain connects TRBV2 to TRBJ2-3; 10 bases match TRBD2. Germline V CDR1 and CDR2: SNHLY, FYNNEI. V was clipped by 6 bases and J by 12 bases; unmatched bases: 18. CDR3 size: 16 residues. CDR3 DNA: TGTGCCAGCAGCGATAATCCGGGACTAGCGCCTGGCTCACAGTATTTT. This translates into CASSDNPGLAPGSQYF.

DNA of the CDR3: TGTGCCAGCAGCTTTGCAGGCCCAGAGACCCAGTACTTC. As protein: CASSFAGPETQYF. This chain links TRBV7-9 with TRBJ2-5; D unresolved. Trimming stripped 3 bases from V and 4 bases from J, with 9 bases between. CDR3 size: 13 residues. Germline assignment: CDR1 SEHNR and CDR2 FQNEAQ (reference sequence).

The genes are TRBV9 and TRBJ2-1; perhaps TRBD2 as D (6 bases). CDR3 length: 14 residues. Between the trimmed V and J ends, which lost 2 bases and 0 bases, there was a span of 6 bases. Germline CDR1 is SGDLS and CDR2 is YYNGEE. The CDR3 nucleotides read TGTGCCAGCAGCGTTAGCGGCTCCTACAATGAGCAGTTCTTC. Protein product: CASSVSGSYNEQFF. The full variable domain, its missing parts supplied by reference TRBV9 and TRBJ2-1, is DSGVTQTPKHLITATGQRVTLRCSPRSGDLSVYWYQQSLDQGLQFLIQYYNGEERAKGNILERFSAQQFPDLHSELNLSSLELGDSALYFCASSVSGSYNEQFFGPGTRLTVL.

The V and J genes are TRBV28 and TRBJ1-2; 9 bases are a match to TRBD1. Germline CDR1 is MDHEN and CDR2 is SYDVKM. J was trimmed by 4 bases and V by 4 bases; bases with no gene match: 4. There are 14 residues in the CDR3. DNA of the CDR3: TGTGCCAGCAGTTACCCGGGACAGGGCTATGGCTACACCTTC. This translates into CASSYPGQGYGYTF.

The chain employs TRBV7-2 and TRBJ2-7, with 10 bases matching TRBD1. The CDR3 is 14 amino acids. CDR1 SGHTA and CDR2 FQGNSA come from the germline V gene. The V and J ends lost 5 bases and 4 bases, in that order; junction bases with no gene match: 5. The CDR3 DNA follows: TGTGCCAGCAGCGCTAGACAGGGGGCTTACGAGCAGTACTTC. Translating it yields CASSARQGAYEQYF.

CDR3 sequence: CASSEPGFGYTF. CDR3 bases: TGTGCCAGCAGTGAACCGGGTTTTGGCTACACCTTC. The rearrangement uses TRBV2 and TRBJ1-2; D ambiguous. The CDR3 runs 12 residues. Per germline, CDR1 SNHLY and CDR2 FYNNEI. Deletions cut 2 bases from V and 7 bases from J, with 8 bases between.

The chain is built from TRBV29-1 and TRBJ2-1; 9 bases fit TRBD2. There are 15 residues in the CDR3. V shed 4 bases and J 2 bases; nucleotides not matched to a gene: 6. Germline-derived CDR1 and CDR2 are SQVTM and ANQGSEA. The CDR3 is CSVGGVAGAYNEQFF. DNA for the CDR3: TGCAGCGTTGGAGGAGTAGCGGGGGCCTACAATGAGCAGTTCTTC.

V usage is TRBV18 and J usage is TRBJ2-3, with D possibly being TRBD1 (5 bases). Germline CDR1 reads KGHSH; CDR2 reads LQKENI. The CDR3 covers 13 residues. V was clipped by 3 bases and J by 5 bases, with 9 bases between them. The CDR3: CASSPTEEDTQYF. CDR3 bases: TGTGCCAGCTCACCGACAGAAGAAGATACGCAGTATTTT.

This rearrangement joins TRBV18 to TRBJ2-7, with 7 bases aligning to TRBD1. The CDR3 is made up of 13 amino acids. J lost 1 base, V lost 3 bases, and 0 bases had no gene match. CDR1 KGHSH and CDR2 LQKENI come from the germline V gene. In DNA form, the CDR3 reads TGTGCCAGCTCACCGGGACAGTCCTACGAGCAGTACTTC. Translating it yields CASSPGQSYEQYF. Supplemented by reference TRBV18 and TRBJ2-7, the full variable domain reads NAGVMQNPRHLVRRRGQEARLRCSPMKGHSHVYWYRQLPEEGLKFMVYLQKENIIDESGMPKERFSAEFPKEGPSILRIQQVVRGDSAAYFCASSPGQSYEQYFGPGTRLTVT.

The CDR3 DNA is TGCGCCAGCAGCTTCGGAGGTCCCTACGAGCAGTACTTC. Translation: CASSFGGPYEQYF. This sequence joins TRBV5-1 and TRBJ2-7; TRBD2 is a possible D gene (5 bases). Deletions cut 2 bases from V and 2 bases from J, with 8 bases between. The CDR3 is made up of 13 amino acids. Looked up from germline, CDR1 is SGHRS and CDR2 is YFSETQ.

The CDR3 sequence is CASSYSLGASGSREYF. The CDR3 coding sequence is TGTGCCAGCAGTTACTCTTTGGGGGCTAGCGGGAGTCGGGAGTACTTC. The chain carries TRBV6-5 and TRBJ2-7; 10 bases line up with TRBD2. This CDR3 has 16 residues. V was clipped by 0 bases and J by 11 bases; unmatched bases: 13. The germline gives CDR1 MNHEY, CDR2 SVGAGI.

The chain uses TRBV6-6 and TRBJ2-1; TRBD2 aligns across 11 bases. Germline trimming cut 7 bases from V and 11 bases from J; bases unmatched to any gene: 7. The germline CDR1 and CDR2 sequences are MNHNY and SVGAGI (reference sequence). The CDR3 runs to 13 residues. The CDR3 DNA follows: TGTGCCAGCACTACCGGGACTAGCGGCCAGCAGTTCTTC. This translates into CASTTGTSGQQFF.

The chain is built from TRBV18 and TRBJ2-5; TRBD1 agrees at 9 bases. V trimming: 3 bases; J trimming: 6 bases; junction bases outside the gene matches: 5. Germline V lookup: CDR1 KGHSH, CDR2 LQKENI. The CDR3 covers 14 residues. In nucleotides, the CDR3 is TGTGCCAGCTCACCCGACAGGGGGGGAAAGACCCAGTACTTC. The encoded protein is CASSPDRGGKTQYF.

This chain joins TRBV7-9 and TRBJ2-2; D possibly corresponds to TRBD1 (6 bases). V was pared by 2 bases and J by 7 bases, with 11 bases between. The CDR3 has 14 residues. The germline gives CDR1 SEHNR, CDR2 FQNEAQ (reference sequence). CDR3 sequence (DNA): TGTGCCAGCAGCTTACAGGGGCAGGGCGGGGAGCTGTTTTTT. Residues: CASSLQGQGGELFF. The entire variable domain, with the rest obtained from reference TRBV7-9 and TRBJ2-2, is as follows: DTGVSQNPRHKITKRGQNVTFRCDPISEHNRLYWYRQTLGQGPEFLTYFQNEAQLEKSRLLSDRFSAERPKGSFSTLEIQRTEQGDSAMYLCASSLQGQGGELFFGEGSRLTVL.

V is TRBV29-1 and J is TRBJ2-5; 13 positions agree with TRBD2. This CDR3 has 16 amino acids. Germline CDR1 reads SQVTM; CDR2 reads ANQGSEA. The junction had 11 bases not matched to a gene; V was cut back by 6 bases and J by 4 bases. The CDR3 coding sequence is TGCAGCGTGCCCCCCGGGACTAGCGGGGTGGGAGAGACCCAGTACTTC. Protein product: CSVPPGTSGVGETQYF.